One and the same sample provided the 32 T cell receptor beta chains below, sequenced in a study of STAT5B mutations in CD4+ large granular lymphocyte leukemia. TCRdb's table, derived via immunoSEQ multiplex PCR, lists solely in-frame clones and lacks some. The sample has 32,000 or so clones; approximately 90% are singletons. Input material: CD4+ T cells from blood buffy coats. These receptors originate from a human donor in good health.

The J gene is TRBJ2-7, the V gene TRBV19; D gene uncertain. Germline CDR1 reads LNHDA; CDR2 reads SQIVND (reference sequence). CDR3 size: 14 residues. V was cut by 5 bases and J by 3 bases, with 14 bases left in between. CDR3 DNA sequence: TGTGCCAGTAGTGCCAGATCCGTGAACTACGAGCAGTACTTC. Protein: CASSARSVNYEQYF.

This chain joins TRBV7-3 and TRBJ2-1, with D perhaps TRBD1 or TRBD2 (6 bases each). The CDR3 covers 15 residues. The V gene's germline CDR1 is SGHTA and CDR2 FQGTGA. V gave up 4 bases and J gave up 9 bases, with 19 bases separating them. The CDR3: CASSSTHGGLTEQFF. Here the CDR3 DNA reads TGTGCCAGCAGCTCAACCCATGGGGGGCTCACTGAGCAGTTCTTC.

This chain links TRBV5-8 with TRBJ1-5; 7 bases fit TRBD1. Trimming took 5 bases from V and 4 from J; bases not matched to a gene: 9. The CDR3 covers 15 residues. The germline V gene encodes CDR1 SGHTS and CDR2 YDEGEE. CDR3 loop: CASRPTGARNQPQHF. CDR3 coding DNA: TGTGCCAGCAGGCCTACAGGGGCGCGGAATCAGCCCCAGCATTTT.

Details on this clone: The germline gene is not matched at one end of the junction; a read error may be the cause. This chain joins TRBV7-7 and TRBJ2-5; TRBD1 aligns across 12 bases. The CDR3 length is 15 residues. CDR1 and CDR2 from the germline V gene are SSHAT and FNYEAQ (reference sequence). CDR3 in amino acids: CASSLGTGGVETQYF. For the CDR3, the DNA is TGTGCTAGCAGCTTAGGGACAGGGGGCGTGGAGACCCAGTACTTC.

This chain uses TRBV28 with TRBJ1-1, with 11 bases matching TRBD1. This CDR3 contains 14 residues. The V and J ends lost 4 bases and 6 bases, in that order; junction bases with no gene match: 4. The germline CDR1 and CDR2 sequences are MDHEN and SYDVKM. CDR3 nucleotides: TGTGCCAGCAGTTCAGGACAGGGGGCAGCTGAAGCTTTCTTT. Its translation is CASSSGQGAAEAFF.

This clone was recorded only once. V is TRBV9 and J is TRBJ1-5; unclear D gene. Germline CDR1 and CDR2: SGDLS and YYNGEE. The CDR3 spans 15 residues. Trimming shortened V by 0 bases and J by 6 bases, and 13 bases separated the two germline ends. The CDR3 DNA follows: TGTGCCAGCAGCGTAGCCCCTGAATCGCGTCAGCCCCAGCATTTT. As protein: CASSVAPESRQPQHF.

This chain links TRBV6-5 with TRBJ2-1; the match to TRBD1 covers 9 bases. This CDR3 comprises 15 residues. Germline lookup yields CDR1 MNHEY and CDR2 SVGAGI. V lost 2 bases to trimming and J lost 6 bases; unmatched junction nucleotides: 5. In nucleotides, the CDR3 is TGTGCCAGCAGTTACGTCCCGGGACAGGGCAATGAGCAGTTCTTC. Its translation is CASSYVPGQGNEQFF.

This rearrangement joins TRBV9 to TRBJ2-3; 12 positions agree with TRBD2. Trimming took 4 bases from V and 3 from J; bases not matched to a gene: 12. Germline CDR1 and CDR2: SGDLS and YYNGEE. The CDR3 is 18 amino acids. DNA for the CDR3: TGTGCCAGCAGCAAGACCGGGACTAGCGGGTTGGGTACAGATACGCAGTATTTT. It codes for CASSKTGTSGLGTDTQYF. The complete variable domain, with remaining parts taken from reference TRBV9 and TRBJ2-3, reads DSGVTQTPKHLITATGQRVTLRCSPRSGDLSVYWYQQSLDQGLQFLIQYYNGEERAKGNILERFSAQQFPDLHSELNLSSLELGDSALYFCASSKTGTSGLGTDTQYFGPGTRLTVL.

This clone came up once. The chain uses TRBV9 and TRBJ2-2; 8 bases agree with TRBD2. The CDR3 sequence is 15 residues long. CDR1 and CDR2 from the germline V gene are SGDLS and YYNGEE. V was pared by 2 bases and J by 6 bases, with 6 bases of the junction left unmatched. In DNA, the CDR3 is TGTGCCAGCAGCGTCGGGACTAGTACATCCGGGGAGCTGTTTTTT. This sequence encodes CASSVGTSTSGELFF.

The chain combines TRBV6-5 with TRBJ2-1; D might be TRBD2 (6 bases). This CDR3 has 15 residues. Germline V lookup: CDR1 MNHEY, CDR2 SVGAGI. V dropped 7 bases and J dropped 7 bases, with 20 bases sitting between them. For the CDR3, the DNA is TGTGCCAGCACCCGCTACCGGGACTGGGGGAATGAGCAGTTCTTC. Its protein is CASTRYRDWGNEQFF.

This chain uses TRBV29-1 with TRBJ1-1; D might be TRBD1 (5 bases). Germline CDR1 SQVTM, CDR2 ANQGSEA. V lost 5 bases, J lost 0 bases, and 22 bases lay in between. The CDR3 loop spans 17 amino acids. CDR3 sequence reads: CSVRRDGNFVMNTEAFF. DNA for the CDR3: TGCAGCGTTCGGCGGGACGGAAATTTTGTTATGAACACTGAAGCTTTCTTT. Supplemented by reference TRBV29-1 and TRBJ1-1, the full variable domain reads SAVISQKPSRDICQRGTSLTIQCQVDSQVTMMFWYRQQPGQSLTLIATANQGSEATYESGFVIDKFPISRPNLTFSTLTVSNMSPEDSSIYLCSVRRDGNFVMNTEAFFGQGTRLTVV.

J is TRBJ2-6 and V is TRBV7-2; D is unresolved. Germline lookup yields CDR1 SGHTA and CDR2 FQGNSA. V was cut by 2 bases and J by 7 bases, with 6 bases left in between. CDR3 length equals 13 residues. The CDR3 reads CASSLTRANVLTF. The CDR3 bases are TGTGCCAGCAGCTTAACCAGAGCCAACGTCCTGACTTTC.

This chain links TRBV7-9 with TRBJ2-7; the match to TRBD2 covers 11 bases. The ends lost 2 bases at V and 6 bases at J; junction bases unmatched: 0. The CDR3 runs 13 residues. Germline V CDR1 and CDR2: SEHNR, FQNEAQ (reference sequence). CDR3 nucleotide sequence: TGTGCCAGCAGCTTACTAGCGGGAGGCGAGCAGTACTTC. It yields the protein CASSLLAGGEQYF. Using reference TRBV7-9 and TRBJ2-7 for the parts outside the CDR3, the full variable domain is DTGVSQNPRHKITKRGQNVTFRCDPISEHNRLYWYRQTLGQGPEFLTYFQNEAQLEKSRLLSDRFSAERPKGSFSTLEIQRTEQGDSAMYLCASSLLAGGEQYFGPGTRLTVT.

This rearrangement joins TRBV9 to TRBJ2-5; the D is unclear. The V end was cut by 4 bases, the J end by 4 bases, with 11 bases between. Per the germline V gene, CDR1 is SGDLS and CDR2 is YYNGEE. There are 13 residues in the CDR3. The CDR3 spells CASSFRSRETQYF. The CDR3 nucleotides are TGTGCCAGCAGCTTTCGGAGTAGAGAGACCCAGTACTTC.

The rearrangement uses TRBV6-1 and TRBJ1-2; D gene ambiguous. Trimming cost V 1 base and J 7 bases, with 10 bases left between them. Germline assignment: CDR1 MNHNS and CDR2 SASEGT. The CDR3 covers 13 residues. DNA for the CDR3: TGTGCCAGCAGTGAAGAAGCGTGGGGTGGCTACACCTTC. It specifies CASSEEAWGGYTF.

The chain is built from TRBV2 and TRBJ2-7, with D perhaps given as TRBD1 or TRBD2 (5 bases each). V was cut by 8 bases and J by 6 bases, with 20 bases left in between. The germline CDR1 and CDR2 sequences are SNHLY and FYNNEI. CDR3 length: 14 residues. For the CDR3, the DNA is TGTGCCAGCCAAGCCCGGCAGGGAGCGAGCGAGCAGTACTTC. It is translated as CASQARQGASEQYF.

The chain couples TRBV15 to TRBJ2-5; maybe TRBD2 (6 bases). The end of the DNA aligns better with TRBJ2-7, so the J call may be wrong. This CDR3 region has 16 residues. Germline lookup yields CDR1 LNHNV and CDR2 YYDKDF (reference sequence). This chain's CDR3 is CATSRLPWGVGYEQYF. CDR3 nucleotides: TGTGCCACCAGCAGACTCCCTTGGGGGGTAGGATACGAGCAGTACTTC.

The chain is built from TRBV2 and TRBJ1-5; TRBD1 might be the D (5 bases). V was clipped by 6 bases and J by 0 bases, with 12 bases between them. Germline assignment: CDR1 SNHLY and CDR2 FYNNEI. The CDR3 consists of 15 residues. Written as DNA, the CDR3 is TGTGCCAGCAGCCCCAGGGTTCTTAGCAATCAGCCCCAGCATTTT. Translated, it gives CASSPRVLSNQPQHF.

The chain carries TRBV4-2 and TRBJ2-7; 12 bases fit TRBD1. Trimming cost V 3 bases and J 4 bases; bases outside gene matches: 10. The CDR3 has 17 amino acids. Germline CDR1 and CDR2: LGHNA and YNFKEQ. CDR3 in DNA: TGTGCCAGCAGCCACATTCGAGGGGACAGGGGGCTTTACGAGCAGTACTTC. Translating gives CASSHIRGDRGLYEQYF.

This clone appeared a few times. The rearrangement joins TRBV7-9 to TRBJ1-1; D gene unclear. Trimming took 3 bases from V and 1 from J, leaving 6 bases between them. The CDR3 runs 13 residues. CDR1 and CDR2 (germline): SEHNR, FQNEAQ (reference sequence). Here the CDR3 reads CASSFDSNTEAFF. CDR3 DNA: TGTGCCAGCAGCTTTGACTCGAACACTGAAGCTTTCTTT.

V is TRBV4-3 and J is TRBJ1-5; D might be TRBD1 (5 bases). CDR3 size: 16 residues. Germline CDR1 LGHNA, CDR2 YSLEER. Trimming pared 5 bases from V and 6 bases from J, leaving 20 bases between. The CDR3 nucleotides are TGCGCCAGCAGCAGTGGTGGGGGAAGGGGAAGTCAGCCCCAGCATTTT. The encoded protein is CASSSGGGRGSQPQHF.

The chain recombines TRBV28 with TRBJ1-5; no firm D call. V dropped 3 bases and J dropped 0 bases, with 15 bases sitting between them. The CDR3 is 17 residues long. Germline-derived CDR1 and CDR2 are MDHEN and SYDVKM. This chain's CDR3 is CASSFMGLGYSNQPQHF. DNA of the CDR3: TGTGCCAGCAGTTTCATGGGGTTGGGGTATAGCAATCAGCCCCAGCATTTT.

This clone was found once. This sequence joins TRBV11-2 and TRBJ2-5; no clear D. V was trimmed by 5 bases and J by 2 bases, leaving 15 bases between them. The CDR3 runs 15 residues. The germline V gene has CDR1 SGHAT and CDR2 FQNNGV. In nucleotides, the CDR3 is TGTGCCAGCAGCCTTCAGCACGGACGGCAAGAGACCCAGTACTTC. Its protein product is CASSLQHGRQETQYF. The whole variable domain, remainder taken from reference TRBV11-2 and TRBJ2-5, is EAGVAQSPRYKIIEKRQSVAFWCNPISGHATLYWYQQILGQGPKLLIQFQNNGVVDDSQLPKDRFSAERLKGVDSTLKIQPAKLEDSAVYLCASSLQHGRQETQYFGPGTRLLVL.

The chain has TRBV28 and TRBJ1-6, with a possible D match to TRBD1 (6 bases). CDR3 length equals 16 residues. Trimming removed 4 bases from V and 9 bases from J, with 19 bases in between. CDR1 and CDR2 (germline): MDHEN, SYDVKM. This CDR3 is CASSWHRSTGTSPLHF. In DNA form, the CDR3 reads TGTGCCAGCAGTTGGCATCGGTCGACAGGTACTTCACCCCTCCACTTT.

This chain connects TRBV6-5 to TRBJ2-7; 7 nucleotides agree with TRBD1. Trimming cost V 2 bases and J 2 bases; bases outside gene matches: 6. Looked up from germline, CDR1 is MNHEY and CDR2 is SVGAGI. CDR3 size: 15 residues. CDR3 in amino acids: CASSYRTGFTYEQYF. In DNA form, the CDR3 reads TGTGCCAGCAGTTACCGGACAGGCTTTACCTACGAGCAGTACTTC.

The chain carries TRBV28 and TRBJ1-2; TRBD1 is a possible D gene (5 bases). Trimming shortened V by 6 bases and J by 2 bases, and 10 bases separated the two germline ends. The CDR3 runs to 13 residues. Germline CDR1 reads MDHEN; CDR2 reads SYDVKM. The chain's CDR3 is CASRFEGNYGYTF. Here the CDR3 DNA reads TGTGCCAGCAGGTTCGAGGGGAACTATGGCTACACCTTC.

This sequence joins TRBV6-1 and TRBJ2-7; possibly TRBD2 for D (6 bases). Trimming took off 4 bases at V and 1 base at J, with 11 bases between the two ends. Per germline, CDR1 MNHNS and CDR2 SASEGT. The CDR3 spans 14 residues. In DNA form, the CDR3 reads TGTGCCAGCAGTGCTAGCGACCCATCCTACGAGCAGTACTTC. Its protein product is CASSASDPSYEQYF.

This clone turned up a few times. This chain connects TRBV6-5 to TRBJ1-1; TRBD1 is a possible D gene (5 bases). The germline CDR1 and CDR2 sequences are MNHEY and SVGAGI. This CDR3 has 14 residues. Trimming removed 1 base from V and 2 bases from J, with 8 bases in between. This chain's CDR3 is CASSYWGRNTEAFF. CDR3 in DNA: TGTGCCAGCAGTTACTGGGGCAGAAACACTGAAGCTTTCTTT.

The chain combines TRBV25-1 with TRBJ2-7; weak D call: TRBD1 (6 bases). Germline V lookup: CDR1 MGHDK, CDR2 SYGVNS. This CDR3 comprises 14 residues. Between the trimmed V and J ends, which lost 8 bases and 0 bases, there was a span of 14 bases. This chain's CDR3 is CASYRDRISYEQYF. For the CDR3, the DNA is TGTGCCAGCTACCGTGACAGGATCTCCTACGAGCAGTACTTC.

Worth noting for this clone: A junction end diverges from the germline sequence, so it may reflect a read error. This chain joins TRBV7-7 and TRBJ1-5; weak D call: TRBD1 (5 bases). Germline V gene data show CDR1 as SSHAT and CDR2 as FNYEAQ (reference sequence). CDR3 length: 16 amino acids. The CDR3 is CASRPGGGLSNQPQHF. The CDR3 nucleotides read TGTGCTAGCAGGCCGGGGGGAGGCTTAAGCAATCAGCCCCAGCATTTT.

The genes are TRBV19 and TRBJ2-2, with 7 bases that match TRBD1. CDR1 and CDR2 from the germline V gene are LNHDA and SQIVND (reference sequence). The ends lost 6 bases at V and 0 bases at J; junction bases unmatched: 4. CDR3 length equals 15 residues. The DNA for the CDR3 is TGTGCCAGTAGAGCCGGGACAGCGAACACCGGGGAGCTGTTTTTT. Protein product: CASRAGTANTGELFF.

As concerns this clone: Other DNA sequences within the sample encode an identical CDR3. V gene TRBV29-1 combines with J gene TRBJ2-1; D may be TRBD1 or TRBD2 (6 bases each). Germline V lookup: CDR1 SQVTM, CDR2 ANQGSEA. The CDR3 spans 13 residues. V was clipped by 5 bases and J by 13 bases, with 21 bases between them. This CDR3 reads CSVKGEVEVEQFF. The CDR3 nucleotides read TGCAGCGTTAAGGGGGAGGTCGAGGTGGAACAGTTCTTC.